The rows below give T cell receptor beta chains drawn from one sample of a study of shared clonotypes between healthy human individuals. The assay was immunoSEQ multiplex PCR, and TCRdb's table has in-frame clones only and misses some. The sample has hundreds of thousands of clones, roughly 70% seen once. What was sequenced was memory CD4+ T cells sorted from blood. The receptors shown here come from a woman aged 30 to 39 in good health. Both conserved end residues are part of each CDR3. The D gene is left open where the match is weak. The size field is filled for only some rows; it gives once, few, many or a size class.

TRBJ2-7	TRBD1	TRBV25-1	.	CASSPGQEIYEQYF	TGTGCCAGCAGTCCCGGACAGGAAATCTACGAGCAGTACTTC
TRBJ1-2	.	TRBV6-6	.	CASSKGGGDSNYGYTF	TGTGCCAGCAGCAAGGGCGGGGGCGATAGTAACTATGGCTACACCTTC
TRBJ1-5	.	TRBV19	few	CASSEQTNQPQHF	TGTGCCAGTAGTGAACAGACTAATCAGCCCCAGCATTTT
TRBJ2-1	TRBD2	TRBV7-2	.	CASSFLRGLGEFF	TGTGCCAGCAGCTTCCTCCGGGGACTAGGGGAGTTCTTC
TRBJ1-2	.	TRBV6-5	.	CASSSKYGYTF	TGTGCCAGCAGTAGTAAATATGGCTACACCTTC
TRBJ1-5	.	TRBV7-8	once	CASSLALGLRQPQHF	TGTGCCAGCAGCTTAGCGCTGGGGTTGCGGCAGCCCCAGCATTTT
TRBJ2-2	.	TRBV10-1	.	CASKTVTGELFF	TGCGCCAGCAAGACTGTCACCGGGGAGCTGTTTTTT
TRBJ2-5	.	TRBV7-2	.	CASSLSIVETQYF	TGTGCCAGCAGCTTATCGATTGTAGAGACCCAGTACTTC
TRBJ2-2	.	TRBV2	.	CASSDRLQGSGELFF	TGTGCCAGCAGTGATCGACTTCAGGGGTCCGGGGAGCTGTTTTTT
TRBJ1-6	.	TRBV28	.	CASSLRVAGDNSPLHF	TGTGCCAGCAGTTTAAGGGTGGCAGGAGACAATTCACCCCTCCACTTT
TRBJ2-3	.	TRBV6-1	.	CASSRQAPTDTQYF	TGTGCCAGCAGTAGACAGGCCCCCACAGATACGCAGTATTTT
TRBJ1-5	TRBD1	TRBV29-1	.	CSARTGSGTQHF	TGCAGCGCCAGGACAGGGTCCGGCACCCAGCATTTT
TRBJ2-1	.	TRBV29-1	.	CSVRASWVNEQFF	TGCAGCGTTCGGGCGAGTTGGGTAAATGAGCAGTTCTTC
TRBJ1-1	.	TRBV2	.	CASKGPTGTEAFF	TGTGCCAGCAAAGGACCCACGGGCACTGAAGCTTTCTTT
TRBJ2-3	TRBD2	TRBV6-5	.	CASSYGGSSTDTQYF	TGTGCCAGCAGTTACGGCGGGAGTTCCACAGATACGCAGTATTTT
TRBJ1-4	.	TRBV7-8	.	CASRFSDREKLFF	TGTGCCAGTCGGTTCTCTGATCGTGAAAAACTGTTTTTT
TRBJ2-2	.	TRBV4-2	.	CASSQSPPGASGELFF	TGTGCCAGCAGCCAATCTCCACCTGGGGCTTCCGGGGAGCTGTTTTTT
TRBJ1-2	.	TRBV7-8	.	CASSPGPAYSYTF	TGTGCCAGCAGCCCAGGTCCCGCTTATAGCTACACCTTC
TRBJ2-7	TRBD2	TRBV9	.	CASSVGLAPSPYEQYF	TGTGCCAGCAGCGTCGGACTAGCCCCGTCACCCTACGAGCAGTACTTC
TRBJ1-5	.	TRBV27	.	CASSLSGQINQPQHF	TGTGCCAGCAGTTTATCAGGGCAGATCAATCAGCCCCAGCATTTT
TRBJ2-1	TRBD1	TRBV28	.	CASSSTGTGGYEQFF	TGTGCCAGCAGTTCAACCGGGACAGGGGGCTATGAGCAGTTCTTC
TRBJ2-7	.	TRBV5-1	.	CASSSTGSAYEQYF	TGCGCCAGCAGTTCGACAGGTTCCGCCTACGAGCAGTACTTC
TRBJ2-7	TRBD1	TRBV2	.	CASERTGSLFRF	TGTGCCAGCGAGCGGACAGGGTCTCTTTTCCGCTTC
TRBJ1-2	.	TRBV4-1	.	CASSQAPGFENYGYTF	TGCGCCAGCAGCCAAGCCCCGGGATTTGAAAACTATGGCTACACCTTC
TRBJ1-2	.	TRBV6-1	.	CASSRRDFEGYTF	TGTGCCAGCAGTCGCCGGGACTTTGAGGGCTACACCTTC
TRBJ1-1	TRBD1	TRBV6-5	few	CASIGQGLGGTEAFF	TGTGCCAGCATCGGACAGGGGTTGGGAGGCACTGAAGCTTTCTTT
TRBJ1-5	.	TRBV19	.	CASSMSEDQPQHF	TGTGCCAGTAGTATGAGCGAGGATCAGCCCCAGCATTTT
TRBJ2-7	.	TRBV6-1	.	CASSHDRSSYEQYF	TGTGCCAGCAGCCACGACAGGAGCTCCTACGAGCAGTACTTC
TRBJ2-3	.	TRBV30	few	CAWSVPGTDTQYF	TGTGCCTGGAGTGTACCTGGCACAGATACGCAGTATTTT
TRBJ2-7	.	TRBV5-1	.	CASSLGFEGFHEQYF	TGCGCCAGCAGCTTGGGTTTTGAAGGATTTCACGAGCAGTACTTC
TRBJ2-7	TRBD1	TRBV18	once	CASTTTRGRGTREQYF	TGTGCCAGCACCACCACCCGGGGCAGGGGGACACGAGAGCAGTACTTC
TRBJ2-7	.	TRBV6-1	few	CASSEAHRGGYEQYF	TGTGCCAGCAGTGAAGCCCACCGGGGAGGCTACGAGCAGTACTTC